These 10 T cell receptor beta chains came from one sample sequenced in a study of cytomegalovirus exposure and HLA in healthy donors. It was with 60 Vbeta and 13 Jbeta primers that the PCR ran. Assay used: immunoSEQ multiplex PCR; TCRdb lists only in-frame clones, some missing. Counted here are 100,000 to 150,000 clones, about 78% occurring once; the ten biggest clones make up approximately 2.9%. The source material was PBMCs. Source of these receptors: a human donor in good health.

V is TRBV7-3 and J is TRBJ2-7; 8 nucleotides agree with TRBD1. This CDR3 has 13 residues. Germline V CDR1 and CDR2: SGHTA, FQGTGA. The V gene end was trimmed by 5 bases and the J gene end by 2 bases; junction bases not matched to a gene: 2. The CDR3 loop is CASSRGQAYEQYF. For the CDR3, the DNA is TGTGCCAGCAGCAGGGGACAGGCCTACGAGCAGTACTTC. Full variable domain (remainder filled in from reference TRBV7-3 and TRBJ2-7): GAGVSQTPSNKVTEKGKYVELRCDPISGHTALYWYRQSLGQGPEFLIYFQGTGAADDSGLPNDRFFAVRPEGSVSTLKIQRTERGDSAVYLCASSRGQAYEQYFGPGTRLTVT.

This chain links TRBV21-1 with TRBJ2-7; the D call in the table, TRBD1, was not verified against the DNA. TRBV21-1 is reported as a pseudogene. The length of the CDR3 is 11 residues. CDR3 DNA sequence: TGTGCCAGCAGCACCCAATACGAGCAGTACTTC. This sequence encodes CASSTQYEQYF.

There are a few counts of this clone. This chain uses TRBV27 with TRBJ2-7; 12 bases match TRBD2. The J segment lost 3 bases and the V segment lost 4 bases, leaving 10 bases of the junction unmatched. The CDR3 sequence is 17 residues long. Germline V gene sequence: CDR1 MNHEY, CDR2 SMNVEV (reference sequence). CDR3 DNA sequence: TGTGCCAGCAGTTCTCGACTAGCGGGGGAATCCCTCTACGAGCAGTACTTC. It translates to CASSSRLAGESLYEQYF.

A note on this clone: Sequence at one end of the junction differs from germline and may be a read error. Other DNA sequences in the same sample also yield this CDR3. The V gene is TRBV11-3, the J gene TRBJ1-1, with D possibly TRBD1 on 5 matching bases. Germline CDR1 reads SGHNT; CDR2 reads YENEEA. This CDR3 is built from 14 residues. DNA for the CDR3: TGCGCCAGCAGCTTCGACAGTTTAGGTACTGAAGCTTTCTTT. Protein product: CASSFDSLGTEAFF.

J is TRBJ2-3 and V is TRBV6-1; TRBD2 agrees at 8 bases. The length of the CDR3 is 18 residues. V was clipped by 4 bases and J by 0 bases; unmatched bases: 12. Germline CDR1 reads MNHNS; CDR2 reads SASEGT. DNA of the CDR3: TGTGCCAGCAGTGCCCCCGTGGCGGCTAGCGGGAGCACAGATACGCAGTATTTT. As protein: CASSAPVAASGSTDTQYF.

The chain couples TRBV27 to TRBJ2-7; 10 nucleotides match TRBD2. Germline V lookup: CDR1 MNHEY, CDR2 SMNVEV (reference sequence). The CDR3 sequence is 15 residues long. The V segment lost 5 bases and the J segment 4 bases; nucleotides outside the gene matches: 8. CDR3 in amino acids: CASSEPGLARYEQYF. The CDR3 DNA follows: TGTGCCAGCAGTGAACCGGGACTAGCGAGATACGAGCAGTACTTC.

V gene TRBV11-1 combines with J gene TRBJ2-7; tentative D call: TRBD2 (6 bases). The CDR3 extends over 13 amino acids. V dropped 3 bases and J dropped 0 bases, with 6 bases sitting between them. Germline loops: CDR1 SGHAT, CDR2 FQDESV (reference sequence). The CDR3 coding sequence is TGTGCCAGCAGCTTGGGGGGCTCCTACGAGCAGTACTTC. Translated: CASSLGGSYEQYF.

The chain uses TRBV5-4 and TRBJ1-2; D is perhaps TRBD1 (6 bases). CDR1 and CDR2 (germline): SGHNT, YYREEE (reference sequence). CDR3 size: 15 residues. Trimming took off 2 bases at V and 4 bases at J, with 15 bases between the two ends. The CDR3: CASSFTRSTGYGYTF. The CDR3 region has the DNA TGTGCCAGCAGCTTCACCCGGTCGACAGGCTATGGCTACACCTTC.

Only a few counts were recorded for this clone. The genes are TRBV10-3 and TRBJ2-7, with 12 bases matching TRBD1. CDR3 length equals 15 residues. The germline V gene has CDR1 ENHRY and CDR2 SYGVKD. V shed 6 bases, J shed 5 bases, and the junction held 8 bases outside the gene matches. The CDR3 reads CAISPPGQGAHEQYF. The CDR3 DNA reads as TGTGCCATCAGCCCCCCGGGACAGGGGGCCCACGAGCAGTACTTC.

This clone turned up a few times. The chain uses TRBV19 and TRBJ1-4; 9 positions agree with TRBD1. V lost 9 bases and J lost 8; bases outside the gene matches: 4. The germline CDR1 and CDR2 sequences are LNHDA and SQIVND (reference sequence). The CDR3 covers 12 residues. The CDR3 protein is CASSTGGEKLFF. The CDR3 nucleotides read TGTGCCAGCTCGACAGGGGGGGAAAAACTGTTTTTT.